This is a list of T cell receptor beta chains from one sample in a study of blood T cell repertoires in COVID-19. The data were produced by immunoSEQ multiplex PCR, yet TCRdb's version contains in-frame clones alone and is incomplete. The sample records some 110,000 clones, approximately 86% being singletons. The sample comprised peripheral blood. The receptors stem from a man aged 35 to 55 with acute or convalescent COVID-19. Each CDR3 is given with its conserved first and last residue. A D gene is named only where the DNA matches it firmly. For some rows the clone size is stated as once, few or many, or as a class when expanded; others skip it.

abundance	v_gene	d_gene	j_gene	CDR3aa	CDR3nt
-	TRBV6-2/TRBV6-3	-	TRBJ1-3	CASSAGDTIYF	TGTGCCAGCAGCGCGGGAGACACCATATATTTT
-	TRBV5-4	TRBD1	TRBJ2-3	CASRSGTESSDTQYF	TGTGCCAGCAGATCCGGGACAGAAAGCTCAGATACGCAGTATTTT
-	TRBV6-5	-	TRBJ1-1	CASTLRSNTEAFF	TGTGCCAGCACCTTGAGGAGCAACACTGAAGCTTTCTTT
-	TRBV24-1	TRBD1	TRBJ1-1	CATSEPQGEAFF	TGTGCCACCAGTGAACCACAGGGGGAAGCTTTCTTT
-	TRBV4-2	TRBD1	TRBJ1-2	CASSQEGTGGFYGYTF	TGTGCCAGCAGCCAAGAAGGGACAGGGGGCTTCTATGGCTACACCTTC
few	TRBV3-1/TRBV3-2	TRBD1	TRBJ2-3	CASSRRQGEDTQYF	TGTGCCAGCAGCAGAAGACAGGGAGAAGATACGCAGTATTTT
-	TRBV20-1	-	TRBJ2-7	CSASQGLGEQYF	TGCAGTGCTAGTCAGGGCCTAGGGGAGCAGTACTTC
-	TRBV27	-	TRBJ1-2	CATQKANYGYTF	TGTGCCACCCAGAAAGCTAACTATGGCTACACCTTC
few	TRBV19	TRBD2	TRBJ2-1	CASTTSDDFYNEQFF	TGTGCCAGTACCACTAGCGACGATTTCTACAATGAGCAGTTCTTC
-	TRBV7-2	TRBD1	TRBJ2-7	CASSFGTGASYEQYF	TGTGCCAGCAGCTTCGGGACAGGGGCCTCCTACGAGCAGTACTTC
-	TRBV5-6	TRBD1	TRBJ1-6	CASSLLTGTGEDSPLHF	TGTGCCAGCAGCCTACTTACCGGGACAGGGGAAGATTCACCCCTCCACTTT
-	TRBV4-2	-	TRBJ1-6	CASSQAPGVDSPLHF	TGTGCCAGCAGCCAAGCCCCAGGGGTGGATTCACCCCTCCACTTT
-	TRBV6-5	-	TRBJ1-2	CASSRAPENYGYTF	TGTGCCAGCAGTCGCGCCCCGGAGAACTATGGCTACACCTTC
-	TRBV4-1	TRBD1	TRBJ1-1	CASSQPLLSTGVNTEAFF	TGCGCCAGCAGCCAACCCCTCCTCTCGACAGGGGTGAACACTGAAGCTTTCTTT
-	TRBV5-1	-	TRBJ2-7	CASSLEGVTRDEQYF	TGCGCCAGCAGCTTGGAAGGGGTTACTCGGGACGAGCAGTACTTC
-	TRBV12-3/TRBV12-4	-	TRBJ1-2	CASSPSGDYGYTF	TGTGCCAGCAGTCCTTCAGGGGACTATGGCTACACCTTC
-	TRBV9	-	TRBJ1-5	CASSSGGSVNQPQHF	TGTGCCAGCAGCTCCGGGGGGAGCGTCAATCAGCCCCAGCATTTT
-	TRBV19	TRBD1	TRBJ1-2	CASSPTGGSGYTF	TGTGCCAGTAGTCCAACAGGGGGAAGTGGCTACACCTTC
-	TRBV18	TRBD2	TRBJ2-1	CASSPSLAGIYNEQFF	TGTGCCAGCTCACCAAGTCTAGCGGGTATTTACAATGAGCAGTTCTTC
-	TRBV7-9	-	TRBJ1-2	CASSSRDNENTF	TGTGCCAGCAGCTCCCGGGACAATGAGAACACCTTC
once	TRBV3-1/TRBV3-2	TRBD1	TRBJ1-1	CASSQAGQGGLQNTEAFF	TGTGCCAGCAGCCAAGCGGGACAGGGCGGCCTCCAGAACACTGAAGCTTTCTTT
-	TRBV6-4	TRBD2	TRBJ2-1	CASSLAGDVGEQFF	TGTGCCAGCAGCCTAGCGGGTGATGTGGGTGAGCAGTTCTTC
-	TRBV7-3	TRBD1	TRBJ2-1	CASSSPGTGVEEQFF	TGTGCCAGCAGCTCCCCTGGGACAGGGGTGGAGGAGCAGTTCTTC
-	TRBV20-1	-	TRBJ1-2	CSASAAAGYTF	TGCAGTGCCTCGGCGGCGGCGGGCTACACCTTC
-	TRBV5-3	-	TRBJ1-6	CARSSPGQYNSPLHF	TGTGCCAGAAGCTCCCCGGGACAATATAATTCACCCCTCCACTTT
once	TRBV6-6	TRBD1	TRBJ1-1	CASSYAGGLTEAFF	TGTGCCAGCAGTTATGCAGGGGGCTTGACTGAAGCTTTCTTT
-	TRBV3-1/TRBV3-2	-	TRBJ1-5	CASSQAGNQPQHF	TGTGCCAGCAGCCAAGCGGGAAATCAGCCCCAGCATTTT
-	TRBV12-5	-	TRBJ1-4	CASGAGTQATNEKLFF	TGTGCTAGTGGTGCGGGCACGCAAGCAACTAATGAAAAACTGTTTTTT
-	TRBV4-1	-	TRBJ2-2	CASSQEGRQTNTGELFF	TGCGCCAGCAGCCAAGAAGGACGACAGACGAACACCGGGGAGCTGTTTTTT
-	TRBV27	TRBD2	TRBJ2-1	CASSPRTSGSDEQFF	TGTGCCAGCAGTCCCCGGACTAGCGGGAGCGATGAGCAGTTCTTC
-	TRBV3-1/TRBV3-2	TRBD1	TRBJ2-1	CASSPGTGGYEQFF	TGTGCCAGCAGCCCCGGGACAGGGGGCTATGAGCAGTTCTTC
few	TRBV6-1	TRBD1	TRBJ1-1	CASSETDRGNTEAFF	TGTGCCAGCAGTGAGACGGACAGGGGCAACACTGAAGCTTTCTTT
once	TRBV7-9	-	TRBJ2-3	CASSFLGTDTQYF	TGTGCCAGCAGCTTCCTAGGTACAGATACGCAGTATTTT
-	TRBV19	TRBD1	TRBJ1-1	CASSTLPGQGDTEAFF	TGTGCCAGTAGTACGCTACCGGGACAGGGGGACACTGAAGCTTTCTTT
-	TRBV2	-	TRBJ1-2	CASSEARTGSGYTF	TGTGCCAGCAGTGAAGCGCGAACAGGGTCCGGCTACACCTTC
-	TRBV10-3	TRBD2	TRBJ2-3	CATQAGGPDTQYF	TGTGCCACGCAAGCGGGAGGGCCAGATACGCAGTATTTT
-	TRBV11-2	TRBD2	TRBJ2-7	CASSLAGRAYEQYF	TGTGCCAGCAGCTTAGCTGGGAGGGCCTACGAGCAGTACTTC
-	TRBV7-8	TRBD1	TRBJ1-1	CASSPVAGGTEAFF	TGTGCCAGCAGCCCAGTGGCAGGGGGCACTGAAGCTTTCTTT
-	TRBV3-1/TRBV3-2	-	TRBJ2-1	CASSQVGTPEYNEQFF	TGTGCCAGCAGCCAAGTTGGGACTCCGGAGTACAATGAGCAGTTCTTC
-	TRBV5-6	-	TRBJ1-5	CASETEYSNQPQHF	TGTGCCAGCGAAACAGAGTATAGCAATCAGCCCCAGCATTTT
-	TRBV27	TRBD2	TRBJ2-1	CASLTPGLACNEQFF	TGTGCCAGCCTCACTCCGGGACTAGCGTGCAATGAGCAGTTCTTC
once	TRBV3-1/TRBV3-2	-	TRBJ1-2	CASSQGMDQGGFYGYTF	TGTGCCAGCAGCCAAGGGATGGATCAGGGCGGATTCTATGGCTACACCTTC
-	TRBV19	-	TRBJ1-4	CASSDARSNEKLFF	TGTGCCAGCAGCGACGCCAGATCTAATGAAAAACTGTTTTTT
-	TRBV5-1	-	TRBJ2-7	CASSLGASGEQYF	TGCGCCAGCAGCTTGGGCGCCTCGGGGGAGCAGTACTTC
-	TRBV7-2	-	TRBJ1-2	CASSPRTDGYTF	TGTGCCAGCAGCCCCAGGACAGATGGCTACACCTTC
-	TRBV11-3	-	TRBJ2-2	CASSSGTGELFF	TGTGCCAGCAGCTCGGGGACCGGGGAGCTGTTTTTT
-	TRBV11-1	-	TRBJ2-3	CASSLGYTDTQYF	TGTGCCAGCAGCTTAGGCTACACAGATACGCAGTATTTT
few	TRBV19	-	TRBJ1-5	CASSIRTAAYSNQPQHF	TGTGCCAGTAGTATACGGACAGCAGCTTATAGCAATCAGCCCCAGCATTTT